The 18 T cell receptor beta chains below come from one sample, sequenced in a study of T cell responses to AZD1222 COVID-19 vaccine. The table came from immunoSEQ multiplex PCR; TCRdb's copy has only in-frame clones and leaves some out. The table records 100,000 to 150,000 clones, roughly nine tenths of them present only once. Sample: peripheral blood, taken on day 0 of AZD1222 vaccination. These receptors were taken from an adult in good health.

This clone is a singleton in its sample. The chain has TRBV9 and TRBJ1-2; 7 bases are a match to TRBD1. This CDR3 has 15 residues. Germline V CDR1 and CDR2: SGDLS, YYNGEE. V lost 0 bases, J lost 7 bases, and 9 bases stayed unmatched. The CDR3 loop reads CASSVVPGGSVGYTF. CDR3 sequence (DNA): TGTGCCAGCAGCGTAGTACCAGGGGGTTCGGTTGGCTACACCTTC.

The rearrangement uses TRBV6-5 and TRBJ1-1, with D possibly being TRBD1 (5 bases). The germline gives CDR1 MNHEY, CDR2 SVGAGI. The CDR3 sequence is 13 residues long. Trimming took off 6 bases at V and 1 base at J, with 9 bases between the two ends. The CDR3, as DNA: TGTGCCAGCAGACGCAGGGAGAACACTGAAGCTTTCTTT. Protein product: CASRRRENTEAFF.

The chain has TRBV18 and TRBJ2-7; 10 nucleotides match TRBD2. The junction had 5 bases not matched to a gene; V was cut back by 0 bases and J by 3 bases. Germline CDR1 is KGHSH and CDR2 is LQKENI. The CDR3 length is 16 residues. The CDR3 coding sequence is TGTGCCAGCTCACCACCCGGGACTAGCGCTAACTACGAGCAGTACTTC. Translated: CASSPPGTSANYEQYF.

CDR3 amino acids: CASSFPGQGSYEQYF. In nucleotides, the CDR3 is TGTGCCAGCAGCTTCCCGGGACAGGGCTCCTACGAGCAGTACTTC. The gene calls are TRBV7-2 and TRBJ2-7; 9 positions match TRBD1. Per the germline V gene, CDR1 is SGHTA and CDR2 is FQGNSA. V shed 3 bases, J shed 0 bases, and the junction held 3 bases outside the gene matches. This CDR3 is built from 15 residues.

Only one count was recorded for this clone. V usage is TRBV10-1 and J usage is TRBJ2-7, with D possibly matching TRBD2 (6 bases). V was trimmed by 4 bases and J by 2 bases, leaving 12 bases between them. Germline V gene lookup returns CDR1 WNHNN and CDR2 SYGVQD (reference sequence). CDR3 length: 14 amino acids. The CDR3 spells CASSANSGPYEQYF. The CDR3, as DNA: TGCGCCAGCAGTGCTAATAGCGGACCCTACGAGCAGTACTTC.

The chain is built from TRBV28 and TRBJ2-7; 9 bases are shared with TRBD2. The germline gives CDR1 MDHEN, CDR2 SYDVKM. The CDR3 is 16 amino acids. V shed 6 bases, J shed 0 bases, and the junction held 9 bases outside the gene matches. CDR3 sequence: CASSPTLAGSSYEQYF. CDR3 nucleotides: TGTGCCAGCAGCCCTACGCTAGCGGGAAGCTCCTACGAGCAGTACTTC.

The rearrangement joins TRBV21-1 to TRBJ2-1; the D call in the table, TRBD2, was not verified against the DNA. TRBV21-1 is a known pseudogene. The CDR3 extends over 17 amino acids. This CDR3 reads CASSKVGQRRLYNEQFF. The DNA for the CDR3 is TGTGCCAGCAGCAAAGTGGGTCAGCGGAGACTCTACAATGAGCAGTTCTTC.

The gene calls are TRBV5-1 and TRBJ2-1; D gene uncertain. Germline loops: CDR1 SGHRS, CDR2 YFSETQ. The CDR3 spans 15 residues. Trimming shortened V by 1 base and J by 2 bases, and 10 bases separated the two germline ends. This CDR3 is CASSLKTDTYNEQFF. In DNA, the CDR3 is TGCGCCAGCAGCTTGAAAACTGATACCTACAATGAGCAGTTCTTC.

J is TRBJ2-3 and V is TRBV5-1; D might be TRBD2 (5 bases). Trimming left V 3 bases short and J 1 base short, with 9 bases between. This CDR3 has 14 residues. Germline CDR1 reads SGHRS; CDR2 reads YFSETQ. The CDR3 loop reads CASSSGSGTDTQYF. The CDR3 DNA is TGCGCCAGCAGCTCGGGGAGCGGCACAGATACGCAGTATTTT.

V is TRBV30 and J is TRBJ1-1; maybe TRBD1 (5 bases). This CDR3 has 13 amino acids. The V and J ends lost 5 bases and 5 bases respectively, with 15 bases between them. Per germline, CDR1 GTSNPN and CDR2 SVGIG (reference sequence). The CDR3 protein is CAWFQTYRTEAFF. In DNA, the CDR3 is TGTGCCTGGTTCCAGACATACAGGACTGAAGCTTTCTTT.

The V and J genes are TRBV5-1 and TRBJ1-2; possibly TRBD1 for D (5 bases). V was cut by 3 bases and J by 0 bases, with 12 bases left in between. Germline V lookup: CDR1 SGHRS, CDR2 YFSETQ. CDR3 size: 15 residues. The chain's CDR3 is CASSSTASTNYGYTF. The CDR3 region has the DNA TGCGCCAGCAGCTCGACAGCATCAACTAACTATGGCTACACCTTC. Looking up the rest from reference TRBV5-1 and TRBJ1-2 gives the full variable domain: KAGVTQTPRYLIKTRGQQVTLSCSPISGHRSVSWYQQTPGQGLQFLFEYFSETQRNKGNFPGRFSGRQFSNSRSEMNVSTLELGDSALYLCASSSTASTNYGYTFGSGTRLTVV.

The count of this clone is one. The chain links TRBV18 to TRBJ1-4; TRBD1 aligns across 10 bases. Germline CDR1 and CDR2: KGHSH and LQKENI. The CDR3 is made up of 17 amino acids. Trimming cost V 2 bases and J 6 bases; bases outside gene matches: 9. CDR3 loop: CASSPWRSGTGDEKLFF. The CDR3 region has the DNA TGTGCCAGCTCACCATGGCGGTCGGGGACAGGGGATGAAAAACTGTTTTTT.

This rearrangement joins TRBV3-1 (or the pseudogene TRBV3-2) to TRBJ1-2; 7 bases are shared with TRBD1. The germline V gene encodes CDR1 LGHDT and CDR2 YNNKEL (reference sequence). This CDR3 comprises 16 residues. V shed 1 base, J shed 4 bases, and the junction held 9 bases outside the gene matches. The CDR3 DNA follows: TGTGCCAGCAGCCAAGCCCCCGGGACAGCCTCCTATGGCTACACCTTC. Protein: CASSQAPGTASYGYTF.

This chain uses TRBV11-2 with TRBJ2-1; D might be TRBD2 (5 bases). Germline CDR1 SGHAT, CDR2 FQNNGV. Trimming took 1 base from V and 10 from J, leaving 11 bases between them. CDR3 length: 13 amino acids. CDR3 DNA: TGTGCCAGCAGCTTAGCCAGGACTGGAGAGCAGTTCTTC. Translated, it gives CASSLARTGEQFF.

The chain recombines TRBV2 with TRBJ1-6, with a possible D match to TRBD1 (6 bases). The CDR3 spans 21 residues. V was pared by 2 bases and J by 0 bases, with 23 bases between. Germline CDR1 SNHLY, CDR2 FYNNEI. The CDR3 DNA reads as TGTGCCAGCAGTGAACCGCGGGGGGGCCTTAATAGGAGCTCCTATAATTCACCCCTCCACTTT. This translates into CASSEPRGGLNRSSYNSPLHF.

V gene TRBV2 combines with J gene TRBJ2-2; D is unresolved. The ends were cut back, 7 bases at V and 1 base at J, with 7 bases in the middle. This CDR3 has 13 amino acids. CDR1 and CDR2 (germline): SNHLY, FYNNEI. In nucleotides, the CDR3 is TGTGCCAGCAACCCACAGAACACCGGGGAGCTGTTTTTT. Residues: CASNPQNTGELFF.

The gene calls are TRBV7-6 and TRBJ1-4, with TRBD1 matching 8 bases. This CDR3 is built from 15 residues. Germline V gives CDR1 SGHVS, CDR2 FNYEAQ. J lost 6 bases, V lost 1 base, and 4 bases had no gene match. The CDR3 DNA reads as TGTGCCAGCAGCTTAGAAGCAGGGGGCTATGAAAAACTGTTTTTT. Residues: CASSLEAGGYEKLFF.

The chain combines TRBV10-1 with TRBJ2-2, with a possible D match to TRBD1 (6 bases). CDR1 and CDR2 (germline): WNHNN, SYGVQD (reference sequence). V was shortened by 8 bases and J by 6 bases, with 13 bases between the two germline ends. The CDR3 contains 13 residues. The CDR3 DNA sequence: TGCGCCAGCCGCGCAGGGGCGGCCGGGGAGCTGTTTTTT. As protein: CASRAGAAGELFF.